This TCR beta chain is drawn from a study of blood T cell repertoires in COVID-19. Study details: Samples taken during acute and convalescent COVID-19 were collected in the United States, Italy and Spain.

The germline CDR1 and CDR2 sequences are LGHDT and YNNKEL (reference sequence). With 1 base removed from V and 0 bases from J, the gap between germline ends came to 15 bases. The CDR3 is made up of 18 amino acids. In the authors' methods: Estimation of nucleated cell counts was performed using reference gene primer amplification. The protocol was immunoSEQ multiplex PCR, while the TCRdb copy is restricted to in-frame clones and leaves out a portion. D and trimming come from the DNA, and the V and J calls and clone size come from that table. Counted here are under 200,000 clones, 70% to 80% occurring once; the ten biggest clones make up more than 7%. Seattle patients were enrolled during active infection and followed longitudinally.

The source is a woman in her sixties with COVID-19, enrolled during active disease. Sequences were obtained from peripheral blood. The chain couples TRBV3-1 (or the pseudogene TRBV3-2) to TRBJ2-2, with a weak D call TRBD1 (6 bases). In nucleotides, the CDR3 is TGTGCCAGCAGCCAAGGGGCCTTGGGACATGCGAACACCGGGGAGCTGTTTTTT. It codes for CASSQGALGHANTGELFF.